This T cell receptor (beta chain) was profiled in a study of T cells in Graves' hyperthyroidism and ophthalmopathy. The CDR3 extends over 13 amino acids. Germline V CDR1 and CDR2: SQVTM, ANQGSEA. Losses at the gene ends were 4 bases for V and 5 bases for J; bases not matched to a gene: 3. Regions amplified from RNA transcripts were the TCR beta CDR3 regions. HTBI primers drove first-round RT-PCR of the TCR CDR3. TCRdb fed the multiplex PCR reads into MiXCR, producing one record per CDR3 protein. The profile shows about 560,000 distinct CDR3 sequences, around 46% of them singletons. Specimen: peripheral blood or thyroid tissue (not recorded which). This clonotype was obtained from a woman aged 18 to 35 with Graves' hyperthyroidism. The chain links TRBV29-1 to TRBJ2-1, with 9 bases identical to TRBD2. CDR3 region: CSVGLAAHNEQFF. The DNA for the CDR3 is TGCAGCGTTGGACTAGCGGCTCACAATGAGCAGTTCTTC.